The following is a TCR beta chain sequence with its context. The antigen it binds to is not known. No qualities accompany the bases; no much larger clone lies one base away. The CDR3 regions of human TCRbeta chains were analyzed by immunosequencing. As for the authors' bioinformatics: Repertoire TCRs were checked for matches against a reference library of SARS-CoV-2-specific TCRs that had been generated using the MIRA antigen-specificity platform. Breadth meant the fraction of unique TCRs that were SARS-CoV-2-associated, whereas depth meant the fraction of total T cells that were SARS-CoV-2-associated. Each spike-specific TCR was assigned to its reactive spike region and to a CD4 or CD8 class using the MIRA data. Log10-transformed breadth and depth values were compared by one-way ANOVA with Sidak's multiple comparisons tests. TCRdb took this table from immuneACCESS and kept in-frame rearrangements with V and J called. Such tables lack part of the clones; where checked against another copy, unresolved V genes explain under half of the gap, and the rest is unexplained. V and J calls and clone size are those listed in that table; D and trimming were worked out from the DNA. This sample is represented by more than 150,000 clones; about 91% of them were singletons. The ten largest account for roughly 0.5% of the sample.

The time point label, read with the paper, signifies: baseline before first vaccination. The vaccinee samples were drawn from two UK trials, COV001 and COV002, one of which was a single-blind randomized controlled phase 2/3 trial testing AZD1222 (ChAdOx1 nCoV-19) in healthy adults. For TCRbeta chain sequencing, PBMC samples were collected from trial participants at day 0 and at day 28 after the second dose. The cysteine opens and the phenylalanine closes a CDR3 of 14 amino acids. Only the CDR3 DNA stays, 42 bases, in frame from base 1. V was cut back by 7 bases and J by 1 base, leaving a gap of 14 bases between them. Per the germline V gene, MNHEY is the CDR1 and SVGAGI is the CDR2. This sample was included in a study of T cell responses to AZD1222 COVID-19 vaccine (dated by TCRdb to the early 2020s). Context from the whole study: AZD1222 recipients whose second dose came at about 4 weeks and those whose second dose came at about 12 weeks were combined into one group, since spike-specific TCR depth and breadth did not differ between the two schedules. TCR sequencing covered roughly 230 trial participants: 200 to 220 given two doses of AZD1222 and 26 given two doses of MenACWY control vaccine. Enrollment into the trials was organized by age into subgroups of 18-55, 56-69 and 70-plus years, and those subgroups contained approximately 160, 26 and 62 TCR-sequenced participants, respectively. General findings and caveats noted by the study authors: Most participants were white British and females outnumbered males, and the authors suggested that clonal diversity may have been underestimated. Vaccine-associated CD4 TCRs spanned the whole spike protein, with dominant responses in regions 160-218 and 743-854. Because no day 14 peak-response samples were available, the repertoires could be characterized only after the peak T cell response. Reportedly, close to half of the unique spike-specific TCRs recognized epitopes lying outside the regions that are mutated in the B.1.351 and B.1.1.7 variants. Conclusions about previously exposed vaccinees are limited, since just a handful of AZD1222 recipients were seropositive for SARS-CoV-2 at baseline. After two AZD1222 doses, both the breadth and the depth of spike-specific TCRs were significantly higher than at day 0 and than in MenACWY recipients. The 56-69-year group was small, and its depth increase did not reach significance, likely because of low power.

This receptor chain uses TRBV6-5 and TRBJ2-7; the best D guess is TRBD1, with 6 bases matching. Sequences were derived from peripheral blood, sampled on day 0 of AZD1222 vaccination. The receptor's source is an adult in good health. DNA sequence: TGTGCCAGCAACCCACCGGGACAATCCTACGAGCAGTACTTC. This encodes CASNPPGQSYEQYF.